The 2 T cell receptor beta chains below were found in one sample sequenced in a study of T-cell memory formation after mild COVID-19. TCRdb analysed the 5' RACE reads with MiXCR anew, one entry per CDR3 protein. The profile shows fewer than 250,000 distinct CDR3 sequences, around 30% of them singletons. The sequenced material came from PBMCs or a T cell subset sorted from them (not recorded which). The receptors here all came from an adult woman who had mild COVID-19 (a few samples of this study predate the infection). Cell type and time point are not known.

The chain is built from TRBV7-9 and TRBJ1-1; the D gene is possibly TRBD1 (5 bases). Germline CDR1 and CDR2: SEHNR and FQNEAQ (reference sequence). Between the trimmed V and J ends, which lost 2 bases and 4 bases, there was a span of 14 bases. The CDR3 has 15 residues. The CDR3 region is CASSLSGTRGTEAFF. CDR3 sequence (DNA): TGTGCCAGCAGCTTATCGGGAACTAGGGGCACTGAAGCTTTCTTT.

The sample holds a few counts of this clonotype. This chain connects TRBV9 to TRBJ2-1; 9 bases fit TRBD1. Looked up from germline, CDR1 is SGDLS and CDR2 is YYNGEE. Trimming removed 4 bases from V and 5 bases from J; junction bases left unmatched: 4. This CDR3 comprises 14 residues. CDR3 DNA sequence: TGTGCCAGCAGCCCGGGACAGGGCCACAATGAGCAGTTCTTC. This codes for CASSPGQGHNEQFF.